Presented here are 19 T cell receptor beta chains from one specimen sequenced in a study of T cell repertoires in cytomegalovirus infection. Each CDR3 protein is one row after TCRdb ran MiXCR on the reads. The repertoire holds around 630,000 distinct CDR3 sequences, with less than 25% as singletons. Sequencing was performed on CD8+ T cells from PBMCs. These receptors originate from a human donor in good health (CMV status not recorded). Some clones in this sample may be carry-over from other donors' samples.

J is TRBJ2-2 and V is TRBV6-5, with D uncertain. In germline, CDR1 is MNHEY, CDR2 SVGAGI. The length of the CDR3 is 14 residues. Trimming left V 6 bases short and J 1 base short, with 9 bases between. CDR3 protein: CASSKGRNTGELFF. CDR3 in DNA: TGTGCCAGCAGCAAAGGGCGGAACACCGGGGAGCTGTTTTTT.

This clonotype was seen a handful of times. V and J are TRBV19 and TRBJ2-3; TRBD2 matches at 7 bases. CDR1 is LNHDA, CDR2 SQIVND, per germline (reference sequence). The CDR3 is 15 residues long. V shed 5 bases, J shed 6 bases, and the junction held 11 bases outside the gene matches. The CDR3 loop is CASSLPRGTGDTQYF. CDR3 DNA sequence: TGTGCCAGTAGTCTACCGCGGGGGACCGGGGATACGCAGTATTTT.

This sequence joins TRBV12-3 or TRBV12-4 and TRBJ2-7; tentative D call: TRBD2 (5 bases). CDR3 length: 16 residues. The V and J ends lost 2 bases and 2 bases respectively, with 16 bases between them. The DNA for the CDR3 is TGTGCCAGCAGTTTAACAACGGGTCTGACTACCTACGAGCAGTACTTC. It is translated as CASSLTTGLTTYEQYF.

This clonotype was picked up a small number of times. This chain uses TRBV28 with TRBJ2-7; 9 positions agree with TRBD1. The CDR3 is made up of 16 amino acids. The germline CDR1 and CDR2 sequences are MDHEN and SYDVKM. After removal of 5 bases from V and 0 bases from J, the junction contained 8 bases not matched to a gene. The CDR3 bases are TGTGCCAGCAGTCCCGAGACAGGGGGTATCTCCTACGAGCAGTACGTC. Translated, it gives CASSPETGGISYEQYV.

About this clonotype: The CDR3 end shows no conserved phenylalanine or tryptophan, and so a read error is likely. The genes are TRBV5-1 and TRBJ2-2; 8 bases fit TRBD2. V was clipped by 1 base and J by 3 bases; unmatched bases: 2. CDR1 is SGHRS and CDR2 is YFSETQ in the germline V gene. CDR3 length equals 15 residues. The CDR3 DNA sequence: TGCGCCAGCAGCTTGCGGGAGGGGGACACCGGGGAGCTGTTTTCT. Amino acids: CASSLREGDTGELFS.

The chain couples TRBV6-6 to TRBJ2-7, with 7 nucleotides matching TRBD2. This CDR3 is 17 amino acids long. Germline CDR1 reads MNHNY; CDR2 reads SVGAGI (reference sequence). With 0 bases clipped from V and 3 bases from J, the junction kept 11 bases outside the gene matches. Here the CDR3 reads CASSYSILAGTNYEQYF. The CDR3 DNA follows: TGTGCCAGCAGTTACTCGATCCTGGCGGGGACTAACTACGAGCAGTACTTC.

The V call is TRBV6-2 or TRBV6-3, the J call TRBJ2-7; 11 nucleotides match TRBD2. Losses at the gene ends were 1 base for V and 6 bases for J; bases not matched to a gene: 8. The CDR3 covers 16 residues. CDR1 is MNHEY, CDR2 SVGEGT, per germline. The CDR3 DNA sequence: TGTGCCAGCAGTTACTTGCCCTCGGGACTAGCGGTCGAGCAGTACTTC. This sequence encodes CASSYLPSGLAVEQYF.

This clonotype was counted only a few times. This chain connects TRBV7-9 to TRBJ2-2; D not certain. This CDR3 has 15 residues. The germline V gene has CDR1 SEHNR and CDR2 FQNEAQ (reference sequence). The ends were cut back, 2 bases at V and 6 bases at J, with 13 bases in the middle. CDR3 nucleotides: TGTGCCAGCAGCTTACCCCTCGCCCGTTCCGGGGAGCTGTTTTTT. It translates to CASSLPLARSGELFF. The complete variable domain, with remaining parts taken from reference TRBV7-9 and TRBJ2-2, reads DTGVSQNPRHKITKRGQNVTFRCDPISEHNRLYWYRQTLGQGPEFLTYFQNEAQLEKSRLLSDRFSAERPKGSFSTLEIQRTEQGDSAMYLCASSLPLARSGELFFGEGSRLTVL.

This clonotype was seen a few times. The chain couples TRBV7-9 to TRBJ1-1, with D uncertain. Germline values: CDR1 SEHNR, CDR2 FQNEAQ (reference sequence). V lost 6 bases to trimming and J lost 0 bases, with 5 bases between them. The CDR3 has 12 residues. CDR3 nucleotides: TGTGCCAGCAGGGCCTTGAACACTGAAGCTTTCTTT. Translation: CASRALNTEAFF.

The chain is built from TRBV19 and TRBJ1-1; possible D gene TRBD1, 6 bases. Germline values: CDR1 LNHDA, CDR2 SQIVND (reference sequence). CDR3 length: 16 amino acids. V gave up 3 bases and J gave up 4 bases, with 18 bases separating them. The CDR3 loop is CASSIWAGVEPTEAFF. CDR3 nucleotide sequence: TGTGCCAGTAGTATCTGGGCAGGGGTTGAGCCCACTGAAGCTTTCTTT.

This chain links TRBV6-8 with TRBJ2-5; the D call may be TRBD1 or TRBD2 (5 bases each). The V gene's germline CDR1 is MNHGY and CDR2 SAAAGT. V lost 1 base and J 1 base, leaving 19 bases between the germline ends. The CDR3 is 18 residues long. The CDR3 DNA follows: TGTGCCAGCAGTTACTTACCAGCGGTCGACAGATCCCAAGAGACCCAGTACTTC. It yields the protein CASSYLPAVDRSQETQYF.

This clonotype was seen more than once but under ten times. The CDR3 loop is CASSPLGGGDYTDTQYF. The CDR3 DNA reads as TGTGCCAGCAGCCCCCTTGGGGGGGGCGACTACACAGATACGCAGTATTTT. The chain has TRBV6-2 or TRBV6-3 and TRBJ2-3, with a tentative D call TRBD2 (7 bases). This CDR3 spans 17 amino acids. Germline loops: CDR1 MNHEY, CDR2 SVGEGT. Trimming stripped 6 bases from V and 2 bases from J, with 21 bases between.

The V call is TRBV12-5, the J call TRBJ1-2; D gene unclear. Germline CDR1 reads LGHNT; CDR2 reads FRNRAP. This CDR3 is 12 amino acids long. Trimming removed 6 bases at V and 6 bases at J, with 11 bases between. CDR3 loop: CASGAKVDGYTF. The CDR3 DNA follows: TGTGCTAGTGGGGCCAAAGTCGATGGCTACACCTTC.

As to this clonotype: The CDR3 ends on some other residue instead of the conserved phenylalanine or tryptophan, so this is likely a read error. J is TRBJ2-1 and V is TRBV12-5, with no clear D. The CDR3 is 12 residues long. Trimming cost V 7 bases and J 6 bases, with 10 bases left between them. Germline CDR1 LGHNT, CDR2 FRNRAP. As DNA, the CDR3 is TGTGCTAGTGCCGGAGACATCAATGAGCAGTTCTCC. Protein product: CASAGDINEQFS.

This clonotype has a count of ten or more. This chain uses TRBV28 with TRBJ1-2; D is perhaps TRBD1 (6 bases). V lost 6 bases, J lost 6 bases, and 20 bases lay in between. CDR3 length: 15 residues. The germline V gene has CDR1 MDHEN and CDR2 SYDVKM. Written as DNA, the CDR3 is TGTGCCAGCAGCCATATACCGGAGGGGGAGGATGGCTACACCTTC. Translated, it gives CASSHIPEGEDGYTF.

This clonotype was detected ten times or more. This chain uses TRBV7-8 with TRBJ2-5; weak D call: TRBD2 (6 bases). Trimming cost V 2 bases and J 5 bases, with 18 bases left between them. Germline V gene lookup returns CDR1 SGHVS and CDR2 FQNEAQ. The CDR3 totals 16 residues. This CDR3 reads CASSLLHRGWEETQYF. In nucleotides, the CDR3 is TGTGCCAGCAGCTTACTCCACCGGGGGTGGGAGGAGACCCAGTACTTC.

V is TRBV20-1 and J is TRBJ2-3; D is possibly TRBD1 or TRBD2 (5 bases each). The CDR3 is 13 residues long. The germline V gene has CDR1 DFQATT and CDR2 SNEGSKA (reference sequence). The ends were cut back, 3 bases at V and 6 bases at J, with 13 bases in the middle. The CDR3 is CSASFGTRDTQYF. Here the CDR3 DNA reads TGCAGTGCTAGCTTCGGGACGAGGGATACGCAGTATTTT.

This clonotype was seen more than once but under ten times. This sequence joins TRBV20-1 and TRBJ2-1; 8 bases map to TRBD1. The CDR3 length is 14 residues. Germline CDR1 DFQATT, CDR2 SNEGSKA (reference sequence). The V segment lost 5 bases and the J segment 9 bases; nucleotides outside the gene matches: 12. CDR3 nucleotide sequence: TGCAGTGCTGAGGACAGGGCCCACGTCCTTGAGCAGTTCTTC. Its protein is CSAEDRAHVLEQFF.

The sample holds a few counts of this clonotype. In nucleotides, the CDR3 is TGTGCCAGCAGGCGGGGCGGGGGGGACACTGAAGCTTTCTTT. This translates into CASRRGGGDTEAFF. V is TRBV7-9 and J is TRBJ1-1; D perhaps matches TRBD1 (5 bases). CDR3 length: 14 amino acids. Trimming took 6 bases from V and 3 from J, leaving 14 bases between them. From germline, CDR1 is SEHNR and CDR2 FQNEAQ (reference sequence).